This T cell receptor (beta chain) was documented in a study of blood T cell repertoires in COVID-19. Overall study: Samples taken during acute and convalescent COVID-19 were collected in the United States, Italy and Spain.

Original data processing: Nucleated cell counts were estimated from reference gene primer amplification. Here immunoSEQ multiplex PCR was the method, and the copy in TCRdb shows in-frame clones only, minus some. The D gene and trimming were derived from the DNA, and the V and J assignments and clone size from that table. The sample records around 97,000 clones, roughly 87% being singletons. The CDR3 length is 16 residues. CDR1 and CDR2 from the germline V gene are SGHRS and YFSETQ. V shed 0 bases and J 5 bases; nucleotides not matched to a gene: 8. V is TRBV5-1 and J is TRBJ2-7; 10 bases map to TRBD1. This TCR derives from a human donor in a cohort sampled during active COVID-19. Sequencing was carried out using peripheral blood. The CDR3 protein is CASSLAYGTGVNEQYF. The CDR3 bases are TGCGCCAGCAGCTTGGCGTACGGGACAGGGGTCAACGAGCAGTACTTC.